The clone carrying this TCR beta chain was observed a few times. Its antigen is currently unknown. Trimming left V 0 bases short and J 3 bases short, with 24 bases between. The germline V gene encodes CDR1 SGHDT and CDR2 YYEEEE. The length of the CDR3 is 19 residues. This sample is drawn from a study of CD8+ T cells in alopecia areata. Overall study results and limits: Baseline CD8+ expansion's link to response remains uncertain, as there was one nonresponder.

Treatment indicated: oral pan-JAK inhibitor, 5-10 mg twice daily. Lesional scalp punch biopsies and peripheral blood were collected from alopecia areata patients. cDNA prepared by RNA extraction and subsequent reverse transcription served as the template for sequencing. Method: immunoSEQ multiplex PCR; TCRdb's copy keeps in-frame clones and lacks some. The sample gives roughly 12,000 clones, 65% to 70% of which show up once; around 7% is in the top ten. The chain joins TRBV5-6 to TRBJ2-5; D might be TRBD2 (7 bases). The material sequenced was skin, taken at week 4, from a patient treated with tofacitinib. The sequence came from a human donor with alopecia areata. CDR3: CASSLALSAGAPKEETQYF. Written as DNA, the CDR3 is TGTGCCAGCAGCTTGGCTCTAAGCGCGGGGGCCCCCAAGGAAGAGACCCAGTACTTC. Full variable domain (remainder filled in from reference TRBV5-6 and TRBJ2-5): DAGVTQSPTHLIKTRGQQVTLRCSPKSGHDTVSWYQQALGQGPQFIFQYYEEEERQRGNFPDRFSGHQFPNYSSELNVNALLLGDSALYLCASSLALSAGAPKEETQYFGPGTRLLVL.